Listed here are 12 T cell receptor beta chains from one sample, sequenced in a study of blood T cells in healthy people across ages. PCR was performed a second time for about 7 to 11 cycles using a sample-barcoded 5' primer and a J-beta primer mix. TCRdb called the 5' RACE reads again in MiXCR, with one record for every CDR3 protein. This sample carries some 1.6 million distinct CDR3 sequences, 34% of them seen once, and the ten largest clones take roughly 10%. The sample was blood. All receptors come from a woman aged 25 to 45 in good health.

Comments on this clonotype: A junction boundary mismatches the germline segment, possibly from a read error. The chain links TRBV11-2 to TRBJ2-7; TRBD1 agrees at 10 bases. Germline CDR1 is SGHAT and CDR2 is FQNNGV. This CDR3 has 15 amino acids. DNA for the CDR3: TGTGCCAACAGCTCAGTCGGGACAGGGGCTCACGAGCAGTACTTC. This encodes CANSSVGTGAHEQYF.

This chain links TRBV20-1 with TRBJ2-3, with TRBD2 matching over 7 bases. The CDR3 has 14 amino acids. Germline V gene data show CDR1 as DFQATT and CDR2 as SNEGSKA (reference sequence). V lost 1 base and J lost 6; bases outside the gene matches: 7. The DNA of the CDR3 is TGCAGTGCTAGAGTTGGGGAGGGGAGGGATACGCAGTATTTT. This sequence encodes CSARVGEGRDTQYF.

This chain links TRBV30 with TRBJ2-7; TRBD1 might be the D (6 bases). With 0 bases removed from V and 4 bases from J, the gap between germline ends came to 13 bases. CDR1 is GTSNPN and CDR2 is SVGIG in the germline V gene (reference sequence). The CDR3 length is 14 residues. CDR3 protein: CAWSVYRVRYEQYF. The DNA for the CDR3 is TGTGCCTGGAGTGTATACAGGGTTCGATACGAGCAGTACTTC.

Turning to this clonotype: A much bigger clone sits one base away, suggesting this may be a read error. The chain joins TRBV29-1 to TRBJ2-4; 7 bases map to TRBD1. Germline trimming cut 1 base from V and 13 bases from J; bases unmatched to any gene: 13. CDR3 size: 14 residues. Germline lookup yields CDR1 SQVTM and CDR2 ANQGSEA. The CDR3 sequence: CSVEAQGENYVQYF. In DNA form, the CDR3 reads TGCAGCGTTGAAGCCCAGGGGGAGAACTACGTGCAGTACTTC.

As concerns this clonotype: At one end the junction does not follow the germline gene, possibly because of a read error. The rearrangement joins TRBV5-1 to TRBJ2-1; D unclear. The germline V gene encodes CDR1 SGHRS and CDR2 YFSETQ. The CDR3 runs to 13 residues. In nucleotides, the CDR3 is TGCGCCAGCAGAGTAGGAGCCGACAATGGGCAGTTCTTC. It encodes CASRVGADNGQFF.

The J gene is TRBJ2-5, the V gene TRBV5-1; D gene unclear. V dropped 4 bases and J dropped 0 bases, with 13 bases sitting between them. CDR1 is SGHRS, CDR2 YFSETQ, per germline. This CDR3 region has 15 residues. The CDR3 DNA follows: TGCGCCAGCAGCACCCCCGGCCAAAACCAAGAGACCCAGTACTTC. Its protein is CASSTPGQNQETQYF.

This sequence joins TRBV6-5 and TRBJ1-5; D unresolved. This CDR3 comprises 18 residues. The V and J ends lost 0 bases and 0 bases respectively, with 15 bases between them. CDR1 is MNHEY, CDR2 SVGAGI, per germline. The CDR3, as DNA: TGTGCCAGCAGTTACTCGAGACGGGCGAGATATAGCAATCAGCCCCAGCATTTT. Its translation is CASSYSRRARYSNQPQHF.

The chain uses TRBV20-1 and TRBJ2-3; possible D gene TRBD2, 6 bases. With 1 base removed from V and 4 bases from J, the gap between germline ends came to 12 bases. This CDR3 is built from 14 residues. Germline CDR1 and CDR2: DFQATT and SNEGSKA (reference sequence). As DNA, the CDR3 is TGCAGTGCTAGAGTTGGGACTGCAGCAGATACGCAGTATTTT. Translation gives CSARVGTAADTQYF.

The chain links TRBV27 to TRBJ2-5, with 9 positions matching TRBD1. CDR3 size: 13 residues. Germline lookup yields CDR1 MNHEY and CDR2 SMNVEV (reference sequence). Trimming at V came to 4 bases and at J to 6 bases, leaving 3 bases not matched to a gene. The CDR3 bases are TGTGCCAGCAGTTCACAGGGGGCAAAGACCCAGTACTTC. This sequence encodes CASSSQGAKTQYF.

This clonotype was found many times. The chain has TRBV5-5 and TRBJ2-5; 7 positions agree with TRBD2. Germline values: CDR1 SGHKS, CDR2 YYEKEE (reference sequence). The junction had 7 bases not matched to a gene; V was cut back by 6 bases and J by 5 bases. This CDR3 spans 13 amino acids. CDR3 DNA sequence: TGTGCCAGCACCCTGGGGGGGTTTGAGACCCAGTACTTC. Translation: CASTLGGFETQYF.

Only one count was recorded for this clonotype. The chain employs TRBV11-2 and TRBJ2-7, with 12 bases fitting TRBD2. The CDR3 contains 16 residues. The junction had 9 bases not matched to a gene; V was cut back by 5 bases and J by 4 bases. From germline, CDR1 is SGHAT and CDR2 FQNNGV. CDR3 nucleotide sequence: TGTGCCAGCAGCGGGCTAGCGGGAGGGATCCCTTACGAGCAGTACTTC. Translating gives CASSGLAGGIPYEQYF.

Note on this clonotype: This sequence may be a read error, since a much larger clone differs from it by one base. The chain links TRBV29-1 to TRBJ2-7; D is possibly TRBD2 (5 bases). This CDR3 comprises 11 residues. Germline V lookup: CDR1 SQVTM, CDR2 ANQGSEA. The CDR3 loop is CNVEGSYEQYF. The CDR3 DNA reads TGCAACGTTGAGGGCTCCTACGAGCAGTACTTC.